This T cell receptor beta chain was recovered during a study of control samples from healthy donors and cancer patients. The ends were cut back, 1 base at V and 5 bases at J, with 9 bases in the middle. The CDR3 loop spans 13 amino acids. The V gene's germline CDR1 is MNHEY and CDR2 SMNVEV (reference sequence). This clone occurred once. Clones were sequenced by immunoSEQ multiplex PCR, and TCRdb holds only the in-frame ones, with some missing. The data show about 73,000 clones, about 95% seen once. The sample was blood. This TCR came from a middle-aged woman in good health. The genes are TRBV27 and TRBJ2-7; D gene unclear. The CDR3 sequence is CASSLLSSNEQYF. Here the CDR3 DNA reads TGTGCCAGCAGTTTATTAAGTTCGAACGAGCAGTACTTC.